These 23 T cell receptor beta chains came from one sample sequenced in a study of radiotherapy plus CTLA-4 blockade in lung cancer. TCRdb's table, derived via immunoSEQ multiplex PCR, lists solely in-frame clones and lacks some. The table records approximately 69,000 clones, approximately 80% of them present only once. The specimen comprised peripheral blood, sampled from a patient treated with radiotherapy plus ipilimumab. The receptor source for this set is a human donor with non-small cell lung cancer who had a complete response to radiotherapy plus ipilimumab.

The V and J genes are TRBV9 and TRBJ1-1, with D uncertain. The CDR3 consists of 14 residues. The germline CDR1 and CDR2 sequences are SGDLS and YYNGEE. The germline V and J ends were trimmed by 6 bases and 3 bases, with 15 bases remaining between them. Here the CDR3 reads CASTGSQRDTEAFF. CDR3 bases: TGTGCCAGCACTGGCTCACAGCGGGACACTGAAGCTTTCTTT.

The rearrangement links TRBV6-5 to TRBJ1-1, with a weak D call TRBD1 (5 bases). The CDR3 consists of 13 residues. Looked up from germline, CDR1 is MNHEY and CDR2 is SVGAGI. V lost 2 bases to trimming and J lost 7 bases, with 11 bases between them. In DNA, the CDR3 is TGTGCCAGCAGTTACGGGCTAACAGGTGAAGCTTTCTTT. Amino acid sequence: CASSYGLTGEAFF.

In this sample, this clone turned up once. CDR3 DNA sequence: TGTGCCAGCAGCTTATACCGCTCTGGGGCCAACGTCCTGACTTTC. This codes for CASSLYRSGANVLTF. The chain recombines TRBV13 with TRBJ2-6; D gene ambiguous. This CDR3 has 15 residues. Trimming removed 2 bases at V and 0 bases at J, with 5 bases between. Germline V gene sequence: CDR1 PRHDT, CDR2 FYEKMQ (reference sequence).

CDR3 protein: CSAGQGSYGYTF. CDR3 nucleotide sequence: TGCAGCGCAGGACAGGGGAGCTATGGCTACACCTTC. V usage is TRBV29-1 and J usage is TRBJ1-2; 9 nucleotides line up with TRBD1. The CDR3 totals 12 residues. CDR1 is SQVTM, CDR2 ANQGSEA, per germline. The J segment lost 4 bases and the V segment lost 7 bases, leaving 4 bases of the junction unmatched.

The chain recombines TRBV6-6 with TRBJ1-1, with 10 nucleotides matching TRBD1. CDR1 is MNHNY, CDR2 SVGAGI, per germline (reference sequence). The CDR3 extends over 13 amino acids. Trimming took 6 bases from V and 4 from J; bases not matched to a gene: 2. CDR3 DNA sequence: TGTGCCAGCAGAGGGACAGGGGCCACTGAAGCTTTCTTT. This translates into CASRGTGATEAFF.

The rearrangement uses TRBV18 and TRBJ1-2; the match to TRBD1 covers 7 bases. From germline, CDR1 is KGHSH and CDR2 LQKENI. V gave up 4 bases and J gave up 4 bases; unmatched junction bases: 9. The CDR3 loop spans 15 amino acids. CDR3 coding DNA: TGTGCCAGCTCACTGAGGGGGCTGGCGTTCTATGGCTACACCTTC. Translating it yields CASSLRGLAFYGYTF.

This clone turned up a few times. The J gene is TRBJ2-2, the V gene TRBV11-2, with 7 nucleotides matching TRBD1. The junction had 8 bases not matched to a gene; V was cut back by 3 bases and J by 4 bases. Germline loops: CDR1 SGHAT, CDR2 FQNNGV. This CDR3 has 16 amino acids. CDR3: CASSLSTGVGTGELFF. CDR3 nucleotide sequence: TGTGCCAGCAGCTTGTCTACAGGGGTAGGCACCGGGGAGCTGTTTTTT.

V gene TRBV2 combines with J gene TRBJ1-1; D unclear. Germline loops: CDR1 SNHLY, CDR2 FYNNEI. V dropped 4 bases and J dropped 0 bases, with 15 bases sitting between them. The CDR3 runs to 16 residues. The CDR3 loop is CASSVLKKVMNTEAFF. CDR3 nucleotide sequence: TGTGCCAGCAGTGTTTTGAAGAAGGTCATGAACACTGAAGCTTTCTTT.

V gene TRBV11-2 combines with J gene TRBJ1-2; no clear D. This CDR3 is 15 amino acids long. V was pared by 2 bases and J by 3 bases, with 13 bases between. In germline, CDR1 is SGHAT, CDR2 FQNNGV. The CDR3 is CASSLLAFHYYGYTF. As DNA, the CDR3 is TGTGCCAGCAGCTTATTAGCCTTTCACTACTATGGCTACACCTTC.

The chain employs TRBV7-2 and TRBJ1-2; 10 bases are a match to TRBD1. In germline, CDR1 is SGHTA, CDR2 FQGNSA. V was pared by 5 bases and J by 4 bases, with 10 bases of the junction left unmatched. The CDR3 extends over 16 amino acids. CDR3 coding DNA: TGTGCCAGCAGCCCCCCGAATGGACAGGGGGTCTATGGCTACACCTTC. Translated: CASSPPNGQGVYGYTF.

The chain links TRBV19 to TRBJ1-1; D is uncertain. This CDR3 region has 14 residues. CDR1 is LNHDA and CDR2 is SQIVND in the germline V gene (reference sequence). V was pared by 7 bases and J by 0 bases, with 12 bases between. The CDR3 is CASNRGRLNTEAFF. The CDR3 nucleotides are TGTGCCAGTAACAGAGGGCGGCTGAACACTGAAGCTTTCTTT.

The CDR3 bases are TGTGCCAGCAGGGGACAGCCATACGAGCAGTACGTC. As protein: CASRGQPYEQYV. The rearrangement joins TRBV6-1 to TRBJ2-7; 7 bases are shared with TRBD1. This CDR3 spans 12 amino acids. Germline V CDR1 and CDR2: MNHNS, SASEGT. Unmatched junction bases numbered 3, after V lost 6 bases and J lost 4 bases.

CDR3 region: CASSLDTLAGRETQYF. For the CDR3, the DNA is TGTGCCAGCAGCTTGGATACGCTAGCGGGACGGGAGACCCAGTACTTC. This chain connects TRBV5-4 to TRBJ2-5; 9 bases agree with TRBD2. The germline gives CDR1 SGHNT, CDR2 YYREEE (reference sequence). The CDR3 contains 16 residues. J lost 5 bases, V lost 0 bases, and 8 bases had no gene match.

CDR3 DNA sequence: TGTGCCAGCAGTGCGACAGGGAAGTATGGCTACACCTTC. Its translation: CASSATGKYGYTF. The chain couples TRBV6-1 to TRBJ1-2; 7 positions agree with TRBD1. Germline CDR1 is MNHNS and CDR2 is SASEGT. This CDR3 contains 13 residues. The V gene end was trimmed by 4 bases and the J gene end by 5 bases; junction bases not matched to a gene: 4.

J is TRBJ1-3 and V is TRBV30; D is unresolved. The germline CDR1 and CDR2 sequences are GTSNPN and SVGIG (reference sequence). This CDR3 has 13 residues. V lost 4 bases, J lost 0 bases, and 7 bases lay in between. CDR3 sequence reads: CAWNRYSGNTIYF. The CDR3 DNA reads as TGTGCCTGGAATAGGTACTCTGGAAACACCATATATTTT.

This clone appeared a few times. At one end the junction does not follow the germline gene, possibly because of a read error. This specimen includes other DNA sequences encoding the same CDR3. The chain joins TRBV6-1 to TRBJ1-5, with TRBD1 matching 7 bases. Germline V lookup: CDR1 MNHNS, CDR2 SASEGT. The CDR3 contains 15 residues. CDR3 in DNA: TGCGCCAGCAGTGAGGGGACAGTGGGCAATCAGCCCCAGCATTTT. Translated, it gives CASSEGTVGNQPQHF.

This clone has only a few counts. The chain couples TRBV19 to TRBJ1-6; maybe TRBD1 (5 bases). The CDR3 is 13 amino acids. V was clipped by 9 bases and J by 4 bases, with 10 bases between them. Germline values: CDR1 LNHDA, CDR2 SQIVND (reference sequence). The chain's CDR3 is CASNQGYNSPLHF. DNA of the CDR3: TGTGCCAGCAATCAGGGATATAATTCACCCCTCCACTTT.

The chain links TRBV5-1 to TRBJ2-7; D is ambiguous. The V end lost 0 bases, the J end lost 0 bases, and 13 bases lay between the germline ends. Germline values: CDR1 SGHRS, CDR2 YFSETQ. CDR3 size: 16 residues. This CDR3 is CASSLGALDGSYEQYF. The CDR3 DNA follows: TGCGCCAGCAGCTTGGGGGCCCTCGACGGCTCCTACGAGCAGTACTTC.

V is TRBV4-2 and J is TRBJ1-3; D is possibly TRBD1 (5 bases). The CDR3 consists of 17 residues. Germline values: CDR1 LGHNA, CDR2 YNFKEQ. With 0 bases removed from V and 0 bases from J, the gap between germline ends came to 12 bases. Here the CDR3 reads CASSQEFRQHSGNTIYF. CDR3 coding DNA: TGTGCCAGCAGCCAAGAGTTTCGACAGCACTCTGGAAACACCATATATTTT.

V and J are TRBV19 and TRBJ1-1; D gene ambiguous. V was clipped by 4 bases and J by 1 base, with 10 bases between them. The V gene's germline CDR1 is LNHDA and CDR2 SQIVND (reference sequence). The CDR3 is 14 amino acids. CDR3 sequence reads: CASSKFRQNTEAFF. The CDR3 region has the DNA TGTGCCAGTAGTAAGTTTCGACAGAACACTGAAGCTTTCTTT.

The chain recombines TRBV9 with TRBJ1-2; no definite D call. Germline V gene sequence: CDR1 SGDLS, CDR2 YYNGEE. Trimming pared 4 bases from V and 5 bases from J, leaving 27 bases between. This CDR3 is built from 18 residues. The DNA for the CDR3 is TGTGCCAGCAGCTCTTCAAATATACCGGGTCCTCTATGGTATGGCTACACCTTC. Translated: CASSSSNIPGPLWYGYTF.

The chain is built from TRBV5-4 and TRBJ1-2, with TRBD1 identical over 8 bases. CDR1 is SGHNT, CDR2 YYREEE, per germline (reference sequence). Trimming cost V 0 bases and J 5 bases; bases outside gene matches: 6. This CDR3 is 15 amino acids long. The CDR3 sequence: CASSLVRGREYGYTF. The CDR3 coding sequence is TGTGCCAGCAGCTTGGTCAGGGGGCGCGAGTATGGCTACACCTTC.

As DNA, the CDR3 is TGCGCCAGCAGGTTTGACAGGGCCAATGAGGTTAACACTGAAGCTTTCTTT. This translates into CASRFDRANEVNTEAFF. V gene TRBV5-1 combines with J gene TRBJ1-1; 7 positions agree with TRBD1. V lost 5 bases to trimming and J lost 2 bases; unmatched junction nucleotides: 15. The CDR3 covers 17 residues. Germline V gene sequence: CDR1 SGHRS, CDR2 YFSETQ. Supplemented by reference TRBV5-1 and TRBJ1-1, the full variable domain reads KAGVTQTPRYLIKTRGQQVTLSCSPISGHRSVSWYQQTPGQGLQFLFEYFSETQRNKGNFPGRFSGRQFSNSRSEMNVSTLELGDSALYLCASRFDRANEVNTEAFFGQGTRLTVV.